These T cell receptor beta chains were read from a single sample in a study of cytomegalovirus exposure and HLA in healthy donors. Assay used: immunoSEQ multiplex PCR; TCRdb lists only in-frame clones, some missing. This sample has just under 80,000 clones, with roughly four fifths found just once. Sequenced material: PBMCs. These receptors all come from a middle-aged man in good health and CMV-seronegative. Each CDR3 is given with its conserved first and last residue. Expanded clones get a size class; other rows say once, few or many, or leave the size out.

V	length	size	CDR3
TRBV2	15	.	CASSLNRGRGYGYTF
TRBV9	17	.	CASSGLLAGVPKDEQFF
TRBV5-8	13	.	CASSPRINTEAFF
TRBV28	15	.	CASSPTSRFYNEQFF
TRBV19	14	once	CASSMERNYNEQFF
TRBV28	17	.	CASSFRRGYPVTDTQYF
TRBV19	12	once	CASSIRGGQGHF
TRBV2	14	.	CASVQTGLGNTIYF
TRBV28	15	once	CASRSMDSHTGELFF
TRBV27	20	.	CASSPTRGGGANSALYEQYF
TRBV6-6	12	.	CASRLMSDEQFF
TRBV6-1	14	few	CASRFLPPSYGYTF
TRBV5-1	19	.	CASSFTTQRGSGRWYEQYF
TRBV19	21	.	CASSIYEKDSPFKNSNQPQHF
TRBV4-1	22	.	CASSQDPSGRAHFSDNVYEQYF
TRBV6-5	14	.	CASRATGDNSPLHF
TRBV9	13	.	CASSVAGGSEAFF
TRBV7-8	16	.	CASSLAAGVGGETQYF
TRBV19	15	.	CASSPSGGPGYGYTF
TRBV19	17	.	CASSAGQVLLSNYGYTF
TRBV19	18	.	CASSMAIGQGAGTGELFF
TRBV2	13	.	CASRQGRNEKLFF
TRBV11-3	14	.	CASSLTPSTDTQYF
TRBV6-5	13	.	CASSERILYEQYF
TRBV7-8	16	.	CASSRLAGGHTGELFF
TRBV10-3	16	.	CAISEFSGRFQETQYF
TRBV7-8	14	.	CASEPGTGSYEQYF
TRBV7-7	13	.	CASSLYFGDTQYF
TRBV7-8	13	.	CASSVGGTYEQYF